This record covers a single T cell receptor beta chain. The antigen is not known. This CDR3 has 14 amino acids. Germline values: CDR1 SGHTA, CDR2 FQGNSA. V gave up 0 bases and J gave up 7 bases; unmatched junction bases: 3. With the Oncomine TCR Beta short-read assay, DNA from cultured CD4+ T cells was sequenced. Genomic DNA was extracted from cultured CD4+ T cells. Using its own MiXCR run on the PCR reads, TCRdb lists one record per CDR3 protein. This table holds around 21,000 distinct CDR3 sequences, around 55% found once. The sample comes from a study of vaccination and CD4 T cells after COVID-19. About the research overall: Nasal swab PCR identified SARS-CoV-2 in the convalescent patients, of whom several were mild and one severe.

Treatment defined: approximately 11-day PBMC culture with coronavirus spike peptide pools or control peptides (ViraFEST assay). Cells were cultured for around ten days, and then CD4+ T cells were isolated by negative selection. This rearrangement joins TRBV7-2 to TRBJ2-1; TRBD2 matches at 7 bases. Sample: CD4+ T cells from blood, cultured in vitro. The receptor was derived from a human donor who had recovered from COVID-19. CDR3: CASSLARLANEQFF. CDR3 coding DNA: TGTGCCAGCAGCTTAGCCAGACTAGCTAATGAGCAGTTCTTC. Complete variable domain (other parts from reference TRBV7-2 and TRBJ2-1): GAGVSQSPSNKVTEKGKDVELRCDPISGHTALYWYRQSLGQGLEFLIYFQGNSAPDKSGLPSDRFSAERTGGSVSTLTIQRTQQEDSAVYLCASSLARLANEQFFGPGTRLTVL.